This is a list of T cell receptor beta chains from one sample in a study of blood T cell repertoires in COVID-19. Sequenced by immunoSEQ multiplex PCR; TCRdb stores in-frame clones only, minus some. Of about half a million clones listed, 80% to 90% are singletons. Sequenced material: peripheral blood. The receptors come from a human donor in a cohort sampled during active COVID-19. Each CDR3 is given with its conserved first and last residue. The order of the fields is J gene, V gene, CDR3 length, CDR3 protein.

>TRBJ1-2|TRBV3-1/TRBV3-2|16
CASSRRTGEVNYGYTF
>TRBJ2-4|TRBV30|13
CAWSGAPKNIQYF
>TRBJ2-2|TRBV5-1|15
CASSPGAGAIGELFF
>TRBJ1-1|TRBV9|15
CASSVLGVMDTEAFF
>TRBJ1-1|TRBV7-9|15
CASSNRQGPNTEAFF
>TRBJ2-7|TRBV5-1|14
CASSLAGGIYEQYF
>TRBJ2-6|TRBV5-4|17
CASLRLGQSSGANVLTF
>TRBJ1-2|TRBV28|13
CARGRGENYGYTF
>TRBJ2-7|TRBV14|14
CASSRVASRDEQYF
>TRBJ2-1|TRBV12-3/TRBV12-4|13
CASSSLKPPRQFF
>TRBJ2-3|TRBV4-1|14
CASSLSGSTDTQYF
>TRBJ2-7|TRBV7-2|15
CASSPDRPRGTEQYF
>TRBJ1-2|TRBV4-1|13
CASSQDTNYGYTF
>TRBJ2-3|TRBV6-5|14
CASNREWEGDTQYF
>TRBJ1-2|TRBV12-5|14
CASGLSGSIYGYTF
>TRBJ1-2|TRBV29-1|11
CSVGAGNGYTF
>TRBJ2-1|TRBV5-5|15
CASSLGTGTYNEQFF